The present entry profiles one T cell receptor (beta chain) with its context. Amplification used 60 Vbeta primers and 13 Jbeta primers. The table came from immunoSEQ multiplex PCR; TCRdb's copy has only in-frame clones and leaves some out. The sample carries approximately 100,000 clones, 76% recorded once. This specimen belongs to a study of cytomegalovirus exposure and HLA in healthy donors. Trimming cost V 0 bases and J 2 bases, with 5 bases left between them. The germline gives CDR1 SGHTA, CDR2 FQGNSA. This CDR3 is built from 14 residues. This chain joins TRBV7-2 and TRBJ2-1; possible D gene TRBD2, 5 bases. Sample: PBMCs. This clonotype was obtained from a woman aged 45-65 years in good health and CMV-seropositive. The CDR3: CASSLAGTYNEQFF. DNA for the CDR3: TGTGCCAGCAGCTTAGCCGGGACCTACAATGAGCAGTTCTTC.